The following is a TCR beta chain sequence with its context. Its antigen remains unknown. Germline CDR1 MNHEY, CDR2 SVGEGT. Trimming took 0 bases from V and 8 from J; bases not matched to a gene: 14. CDR3 size: 18 residues. The data belong to a study of response to subunit inactivated influenza vaccine. Study results and caveats: The authors offered the suggestion that each seasonal influenza vaccination recruits few new T cells.

Using its own MiXCR run on the RT-PCR reads, TCRdb lists one record per CDR3 protein. The data contain 400,000 to 650,000 distinct CDR3 sequences, about 7.2% of them singletons. The chain links TRBV6-2 or TRBV6-3 to TRBJ2-1; TRBD2 matches at 9 bases. The receptor comes from a man between 45 and 75 years old who received an inactivated influenza vaccine. The sample consisted of PBMCs from blood, taken roughly 24 months after vaccination. This CDR3 reads CASSYSFWVAGESDEQFF. CDR3 coding DNA: TGTGCCAGCAGTTACTCCTTCTGGGTAGCGGGAGAATCCGATGAGCAGTTCTTC.